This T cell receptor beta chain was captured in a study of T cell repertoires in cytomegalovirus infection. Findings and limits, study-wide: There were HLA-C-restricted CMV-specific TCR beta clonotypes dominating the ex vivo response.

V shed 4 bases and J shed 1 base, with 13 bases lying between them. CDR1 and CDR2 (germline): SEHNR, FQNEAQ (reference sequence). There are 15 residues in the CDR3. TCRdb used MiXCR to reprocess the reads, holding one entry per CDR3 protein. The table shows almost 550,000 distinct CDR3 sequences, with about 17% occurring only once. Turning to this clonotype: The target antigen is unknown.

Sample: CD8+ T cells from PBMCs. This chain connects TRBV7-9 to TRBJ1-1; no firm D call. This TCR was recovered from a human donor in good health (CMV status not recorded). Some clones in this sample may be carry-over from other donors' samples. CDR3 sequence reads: CASSSPGRANTEAFF. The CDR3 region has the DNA TGTGCCAGCAGCTCCCCCGGACGGGCGAACACTGAAGCTTTCTTT.